A single sample gave rise to the 11 T cell receptor beta chains below, sequenced in a study of cytomegalovirus exposure and HLA in healthy donors. The study ran its PCR with 60 Vbeta and 13 Jbeta primers. The protocol was immunoSEQ multiplex PCR, while the TCRdb copy is restricted to in-frame clones and leaves out a portion. The table lists 100,000 to 150,000 clones, less than 80% of them singletons. Input material: PBMCs. The receptors come from a middle-aged man in good health and CMV-seronegative.

There are a few counts of this clone. This chain connects TRBV10-2 to TRBJ1-2, with TRBD1 as a possible D gene (6 bases). Trimming left V 7 bases short and J 2 bases short, with 14 bases between. The germline V gene encodes CDR1 WSHSY and CDR2 SAAADI. The CDR3 spans 14 residues. CDR3 in DNA: TGCGCCAGCACCCAGGGCCAGGGGAACTATGGCTACACCTTC. It specifies CASTQGQGNYGYTF.

This chain joins TRBV5-4 and TRBJ2-2, with TRBD2 matching over 7 bases. This CDR3 has 16 amino acids. The ends lost 0 bases at V and 2 bases at J; junction bases unmatched: 4. CDR1 is SGHNT, CDR2 YYREEE, per germline (reference sequence). The CDR3 sequence is CASSLGAGKNTGELFF. CDR3 DNA sequence: TGTGCCAGCAGCTTGGGAGCGGGGAAAAACACCGGGGAGCTGTTTTTT.

This sequence joins TRBV5-1 and TRBJ2-5; D unresolved. This CDR3 has 13 amino acids. V was cut by 0 bases and J by 4 bases, with 7 bases left in between. The germline gives CDR1 SGHRS, CDR2 YFSETQ. For the CDR3, the DNA is TGCGCCAGCAGCTTGGGTCAGGCAGAGACCCAGTACTTC. As protein: CASSLGQAETQYF.

The chain joins TRBV10-3 to TRBJ2-1; 7 bases align to TRBD1. The germline V gene encodes CDR1 ENHRY and CDR2 SYGVKD. The CDR3 runs to 15 residues. With V trimmed by 0 bases and J by 5 bases, 4 bases remained unmatched. The CDR3 reads CAISESRTGDNEQFF. The CDR3 DNA sequence: TGTGCCATCAGTGAGTCAAGGACAGGAGACAATGAGCAGTTCTTC.

In this sample, this clone turned up a few times. The rearrangement joins TRBV2 to TRBJ2-3, with D possibly being TRBD1 (6 bases). CDR1 and CDR2 from the germline V gene are SNHLY and FYNNEI. The CDR3 sequence is 13 residues long. Trimming shortened V by 8 bases and J by 5 bases, and 14 bases separated the two germline ends. CDR3 sequence: CASRTASLDTQYF. The CDR3 DNA is TGTGCCAGCCGGACAGCCTCTCTAGATACGCAGTATTTT.

In this sample, this clone turned up once. The chain uses TRBV2 and TRBJ2-7; 8 bases align to TRBD2. The CDR3 runs to 12 residues. The germline gives CDR1 SNHLY, CDR2 FYNNEI. The V segment lost 6 bases and the J segment 4 bases; nucleotides outside the gene matches: 2. The CDR3 DNA follows: TGTGCCAGCAGCGGGAGGGTGTACGAGCAGTACTTC. Residues: CASSGRVYEQYF.

V gene TRBV29-1 combines with J gene TRBJ2-2; no clear D gene. V was trimmed by 4 bases and J by 1 base, leaving 13 bases between them. CDR3 length: 15 amino acids. Germline CDR1 is SQVTM and CDR2 is ANQGSEA. The CDR3 region is CSVALKTGNTGELFF. The CDR3 DNA reads as TGCAGCGTTGCACTTAAAACCGGGAACACCGGGGAGCTGTTTTTT.

This sequence joins TRBV19 and TRBJ2-1; weak D call: TRBD1 (6 bases). This CDR3 has 15 residues. The V and J ends lost 5 bases and 2 bases respectively, with 13 bases between them. The V gene's germline CDR1 is LNHDA and CDR2 SQIVND (reference sequence). CDR3 loop: CASSQDRTTYNEQFF. In DNA form, the CDR3 reads TGTGCCAGTAGTCAAGACAGGACGACCTACAATGAGCAGTTCTTC. Full variable domain (remainder filled in from reference TRBV19 and TRBJ2-1): DGGITQSPKYLFRKEGQNVTLSCEQNLNHDAMYWYRQDPGQGLRLIYYSQIVNDFQKGDIAEGYSVSREKKESFPLTVTSAQKNPTAFYLCASSQDRTTYNEQFFGPGTRLTVL.

The chain uses TRBV5-1 and TRBJ1-4, with 10 bases that match TRBD1. From germline, CDR1 is SGHRS and CDR2 YFSETQ. V dropped 3 bases and J dropped 6; count of bases not matched to a gene: 2. The CDR3 runs 14 residues. The DNA of the CDR3 is TGCGCCAGCAGCTCCGGGACAGGGGATGAAAAACTGTTTTTT. Translation gives CASSSGTGDEKLFF.

The V call is TRBV29-1, the J call TRBJ1-1; D is unresolved. There are 13 residues in the CDR3. The V gene lost 0 bases and the J gene lost 1 base, with 6 bases spanning the gap. Germline V gene data show CDR1 as SQVTM and CDR2 as ANQGSEA. CDR3 coding DNA: TGCAGCGTTGAAGACAATTCGAACACTGAAGCTTTCTTT. Encoded protein: CSVEDNSNTEAFF.

This clone has just a few counts. J is TRBJ1-1 and V is TRBV7-2, with unresolved D. The CDR3 runs 15 residues. V lost 5 bases, J lost 0 bases, and 13 bases lay in between. Germline values: CDR1 SGHTA, CDR2 FQGNSA. The CDR3 nucleotides are TGTGCCAGCAGCCCGTACGGGGAGTTGAACACTGAAGCTTTCTTT. Translated, it gives CASSPYGELNTEAFF.